A single sample gave rise to the 12 T cell receptor beta chains below, sequenced in a study of T cell responses to AZD1222 COVID-19 vaccine. TCRdb keeps only in-frame clones here, not all; method: immunoSEQ multiplex PCR. The data hold about 170,000 clones, with around 87% observed a single time. The sample here was peripheral blood, taken on day 0 of AZD1222 vaccination. These receptors were collected from an adult in good health.

The chain recombines TRBV6-6 with TRBJ1-1; D perhaps matches TRBD1 (5 bases). CDR1 is MNHNY, CDR2 SVGAGI, per germline (reference sequence). There are 13 residues in the CDR3. Trimming removed 6 bases at V and 1 base at J, with 9 bases between. DNA of the CDR3: TGTGCCAGCAGATCCGGACAGAACACTGAAGCTTTCTTT. As protein: CASRSGQNTEAFF.

The V call is TRBV9, the J call TRBJ1-6, with D uncertain. This CDR3 spans 13 amino acids. Germline V gene data show CDR1 as SGDLS and CDR2 as YYNGEE. V was cut by 0 bases and J by 11 bases, with 9 bases left in between. CDR3 residues: CASSVAPNTPLHF. CDR3 in DNA: TGTGCCAGCAGCGTAGCGCCCAACACACCCCTCCACTTT.

This clone was counted between two and nine times. The chain joins TRBV5-1 to TRBJ2-3; TRBD2 matches 13 bases. The V gene's germline CDR1 is SGHRS and CDR2 YFSETQ. The length of the CDR3 is 16 residues. Trimming took 4 bases from V and 0 from J; bases not matched to a gene: 2. CDR3 amino acids: CASSLGLAGSTDTQYF. The CDR3 DNA sequence: TGCGCCAGCAGCCTGGGACTAGCGGGAAGCACAGATACGCAGTATTTT.

This chain links TRBV6-5 with TRBJ2-1; D gene ambiguous. The CDR3 covers 14 residues. Deletions cut 7 bases from V and 0 bases from J, with 10 bases between. From germline, CDR1 is MNHEY and CDR2 SVGAGI. The CDR3 DNA reads TGTGCCAGCACTCTAATGGTCTCCTACAATGAGCAGTTCTTC. Residues: CASTLMVSYNEQFF.

The rearrangement links TRBV11-2 to TRBJ2-7; D not certain. V gave up 2 bases and J gave up 1 base, with 12 bases separating them. The CDR3 is 15 amino acids. Germline CDR1 is SGHAT and CDR2 is FQNNGV. CDR3 region: CASSLPTDWSYEQYF. CDR3 in DNA: TGTGCCAGCAGCTTACCCACGGATTGGTCCTACGAGCAGTACTTC.

This chain links TRBV4-1 with TRBJ2-7; D tentatively fits TRBD1 or TRBD2 (6 bases each). Per the germline V gene, CDR1 is MGHRA and CDR2 is YSYEKL. This CDR3 is 18 amino acids long. Trimming cost V 4 bases and J 0 bases, with 22 bases left between them. CDR3 DNA: TGCGCCAGCAGCCGAGTGGGGGGCTTGGCCTCCCCCTCCTACGAGCAGTACTTC. This sequence encodes CASSRVGGLASPSYEQYF.

The chain carries TRBV5-1 and TRBJ1-1; 9 nucleotides line up with TRBD1. This CDR3 is 18 amino acids long. Germline trimming cut 0 bases from V and 4 bases from J; bases unmatched to any gene: 13. Germline V gene sequence: CDR1 SGHRS, CDR2 YFSETQ. The CDR3 sequence: CASSLVLGWTGDLTEAFF. CDR3 nucleotide sequence: TGCGCCAGCAGCTTGGTTCTAGGGTGGACAGGGGACCTCACTGAAGCTTTCTTT.

The chain recombines TRBV4-1 with TRBJ1-2; D uncertain. There are 14 residues in the CDR3. V shed 6 bases and J shed 1 base, with 12 bases lying between them. The germline CDR1 and CDR2 sequences are MGHRA and YSYEKL. The CDR3 DNA follows: TGCGCCAGCAGTGGGGTGGGAGATAACTATGGCTACACCTTC. Its translation: CASSGVGDNYGYTF.

The gene calls are TRBV4-1 and TRBJ2-6; D unclear. Germline V gene lookup returns CDR1 MGHRA and CDR2 YSYEKL. The CDR3 loop spans 18 amino acids. Trimming left V 0 bases short and J 4 bases short, with 16 bases between. CDR3 DNA sequence: TGCGCCAGCAGCCAAGATCTCGGCCCTCAGGTGGGGGCCAACGTCCTGACTTTC. This codes for CASSQDLGPQVGANVLTF.

The chain uses TRBV3-1 (or the pseudogene TRBV3-2) and TRBJ2-1; tentative D call: TRBD2 (5 bases). Per germline, CDR1 LGHDT and CDR2 YNNKEL (reference sequence). The CDR3 has 15 residues. V lost 1 base and J lost 2, with 9 bases in between. CDR3 residues: CASSQGGAAYNEQFF. CDR3 coding DNA: TGTGCCAGCAGCCAAGGGGGAGCGGCCTACAATGAGCAGTTCTTC.

The J gene is TRBJ2-1, the V gene TRBV27; 9 bases are shared with TRBD2. CDR1 and CDR2 (germline): MNHEY, SMNVEV (reference sequence). The CDR3 has 15 residues. V shed 9 bases, J shed 8 bases, and the junction held 14 bases outside the gene matches. The CDR3 region is CARMGREGPDDEQFF. DNA for the CDR3: TGTGCCAGAATGGGGCGGGAGGGACCAGACGATGAGCAGTTCTTC.

The V gene is TRBV2, the J gene TRBJ2-7; D uncertain. Trimming removed 8 bases at V and 0 bases at J, with 14 bases between. The germline V gene has CDR1 SNHLY and CDR2 FYNNEI. The CDR3 has 14 residues. The CDR3 loop reads CASCSGANSYEQYF. CDR3 sequence (DNA): TGTGCCAGCTGCTCCGGAGCTAACTCCTACGAGCAGTACTTC. Filled out from reference TRBV2 and TRBJ2-7, the complete variable domain reads EPEVTQTPSHQVTQMGQEVILRCVPISNHLYFYWYRQILGQKVEFLVSFYNNEISEKSEIFDDQFSVERPDGSNFTLKIRSTKLEDSAMYFCASCSGANSYEQYFGPGTRLTVT.